This T cell receptor (beta chain) was sequenced for a study of blood T cell repertoires in COVID-19. V dropped 4 bases and J dropped 6 bases, with 15 bases sitting between them. Germline V CDR1 and CDR2: SGHAT, FQNNGV. The CDR3 is 15 residues long. Participants were aged about 18 to 95 years, lived in under 25 US areas, and enrolled virtually. Assay: immunoSEQ multiplex PCR; the TCRdb copy retains only in-frame clones and omits some. The sample consists of about 150,000 clones, 85% to 90% of them appearing once. The sequenced sample was PBMCs or T cells enriched from blood (not recorded which). The V and J genes are TRBV11-2 and TRBJ2-2; tentative D call: TRBD2 (6 bases). The origin of this receptor is a woman aged 30 to 39 with acute COVID-19. In nucleotides, the CDR3 is TGTGCCAGCAGCTCGCGACTAGGTTCCTCCGGGGAGCTGTTTTTT. Amino acids: CASSSRLGSSGELFF.